This T cell receptor (beta chain) was captured in a study of T cell responses to AZD1222 COVID-19 vaccine. Study-level information: Second doses were pooled across both intervals (about 4 or about 12 weeks). Study-level points and caveats: After two AZD1222 doses, spike-specific TCR breadth and depth rose versus day 0.

Note on this clone: What it binds is not known.

CDR1 is DFQATT, CDR2 SNEGSKA, per germline (reference sequence). The length of the CDR3 is 13 residues. V lost 3 bases and J lost 6; bases outside the gene matches: 5. The repertoire was sequenced with immunoSEQ multiplex PCR; TCRdb's copy has only in-frame clones and lacks some. Altogether approximately 110,000 clones are present, 70% to 85% being singletons, with the ten largest covering roughly 6.2%. The sequence was collected from an adult in good health. Specimen: peripheral blood, collected on day 0 of AZD1222 vaccination. The chain recombines TRBV20-1 with TRBJ2-1, with 7 bases aligning to TRBD1. Written as DNA, the CDR3 is TGCAGTGCTAGTGAGACAGGGACCAATGAGCAGTTCTTC. The encoded protein is CSASETGTNEQFF.